This entry describes one TCR beta chain. TCR beta libraries were built with iRepertoire HTBI primers and Arm-PCR of CDR3 regions. A single record per CDR3 protein comes from TCRdb applying MiXCR to the multiplex PCR reads. The sample has 500,000 or so distinct CDR3 sequences; about 16% are singletons. The sample comes from a study of regulatory T cells in long-lasting Graves disease. CDR1 is DFQATT and CDR2 is SNEGSKA in the germline V gene (reference sequence). V dropped 4 bases and J dropped 2 bases, with 9 bases sitting between them. The CDR3 runs 13 residues. The sample's time point: newly diagnosed GD, antithyroid drugs for less than 3 months. RNA isolated from PBMCs was used to make the TCR library. These data were also reused for a study on T cells in Graves' hyperthyroidism and ophthalmopathy.

The sequence derives from a woman aged 40-60 years with Graves disease. The material sequenced was peripheral blood mononuclear cells (PBMCs), taken at new diagnosis, from a patient treated with antithyroid drugs. The rearrangement joins TRBV20-1 to TRBJ1-5, with a tentative D call TRBD1 (5 bases). The CDR3 coding sequence is TGCAGTGCTACGGAAGGGGGCAATCAGCCCCAGCATTTT. Protein: CSATEGGNQPQHF.